This T cell receptor beta chain stems from a study of shared clonotypes between healthy human individuals. Clones were read by immunoSEQ multiplex PCR, and TCRdb kept only the in-frame ones, dropping some. The table lists hundreds of thousands of clones, around 67% of them singletons, with 10% in the top ten. The CDR3 runs to 13 residues. The ends were cut back, 3 bases at V and 4 bases at J, with 9 bases in the middle. Germline V lookup: CDR1 MDHEN, CDR2 SYDVKM. Material for sequencing was memory CD4+ T cells sorted from blood. The subset is: CD45RA-negative fraction. This TCR was recovered from a man aged 25 to 40 in good health. The chain recombines TRBV28 with TRBJ1-2, with D possibly matching TRBD1 (5 bases). The CDR3 loop reads CASSLGGSYGYTF. For the CDR3, the DNA is TGTGCCAGCAGTTTGGGGGGATCCTATGGCTACACCTTC.